This T cell receptor (beta chain) was profiled in a study of cytomegalovirus exposure and HLA in healthy donors. Study-level points and caveats: Analysis performed later found 16,000 or so TCR beta sequences associated with HLA alleles at 0.05 false discovery rate. Within the data, a cluster of highly shared sequence variants was likely a sequencing artifact.

CDR3 size: 17 residues. Note on this clone: The antigen remains unidentified.

The PCR used 60 Vbeta and 13 Jbeta primers. Measured with immunoSEQ multiplex PCR; TCRdb has only the in-frame clones, and not every one. Of 130,000 or so clones in the sample, about 80% were seen once. The sample was PBMCs. This chain uses TRBV12-2 with TRBJ1-1; TRBD1, as called in the table, went unchecked against the DNA. TRBV12-2 is a pseudogene. This TCR was recovered from a young man in good health and CMV-seronegative. CDR3 sequence reads: CASRPRYRGLGDTEAFF. CDR3 nucleotides: TGTGCAAGTCGCCCACGCTACAGGGGCTTGGGGGACACTGAAGCTTTCTTT.